This T cell receptor beta chain was sequenced during a study of cytomegalovirus exposure and HLA in healthy donors. Study-level information: Prior work identified some 120 million unique TCR beta sequences in some 200 million T cells.

The PCR ran on 60 Vbeta and 13 Jbeta primers. Clones were sequenced by immunoSEQ multiplex PCR, and TCRdb holds only the in-frame ones, with some missing. The sample carries some 110,000 clones, 70% to 75% recorded once. The CDR3 sequence is 16 residues long. Trimming cost V 1 base and J 4 bases, with 13 bases left between them. The germline CDR1 and CDR2 sequences are LGHNA and YNFKEQ. Of note for this clone: What it binds is not known.

Broader study findings: Later, TCR association rates were found to vary by HLA locus, highest for DRB1 and lowest for HLA-C. Productive rates of about 87% or about 30% were seen for most TCR beta V segments in an earlier analysis.

The chain couples TRBV4-2 to TRBJ1-4; the D is unclear. The clonotype originates from a woman under 30 in good health and CMV-seronegative. Sequencing was carried out using PBMCs. Written as DNA, the CDR3 is TGTGCCAGCAGCCAAGTTGGAGGCCAGGATAATGAAAAACTGTTTTTT. Residues: CASSQVGGQDNEKLFF.